This T cell receptor beta chain was identified in a study of tumor and adjacent non-tumor tissue in lung cancer. Findings and limits, study-wide: Higher tumor TCR diversity was associated with shorter survival. Tumor repertoires had a smaller top 100 clone share than normal lung. TCR diversity was significantly greater in tumor than normal lung tissue.

Deletions cut 9 bases from V and 0 bases from J, with 10 bases between. The CDR3 runs to 12 residues. CDR1 and CDR2 (germline): SGHRS, YFSETQ. This sample's RNA came from whole unsorted tissue. Between August and November 2014, newly diagnosed, chemotherapy-naive lung cancer patients underwent thoracic surgery in China. A modified ARM-PCR protocol with three rounds of nested PCR amplified TCRbeta. TCRdb recomputed calls from the multiplex PCR reads with MiXCR, one row per CDR3 protein. The sample records fewer than 85,000 distinct CDR3 sequences, roughly 73% being singletons. With respect to this clonotype: Its antigen is not identified. Being one base from a much bigger clone, this may be a read error. Because it lacks the conserved phenylalanine or tryptophan at the end, this CDR3 is likely a read error.

This sequence joins TRBV5-1 and TRBJ2-7; possible D gene TRBD1, 6 bases. This TCR was sampled from a woman in her forties or fifties with non-small cell lung cancer. Sequences were obtained from lung tumor tissue. In DNA, the CDR3 is TGCGCCATCCCGACAGGCTCCTACGAGCAGTACCTC. Encoded protein: CAIPTGSYEQYL.